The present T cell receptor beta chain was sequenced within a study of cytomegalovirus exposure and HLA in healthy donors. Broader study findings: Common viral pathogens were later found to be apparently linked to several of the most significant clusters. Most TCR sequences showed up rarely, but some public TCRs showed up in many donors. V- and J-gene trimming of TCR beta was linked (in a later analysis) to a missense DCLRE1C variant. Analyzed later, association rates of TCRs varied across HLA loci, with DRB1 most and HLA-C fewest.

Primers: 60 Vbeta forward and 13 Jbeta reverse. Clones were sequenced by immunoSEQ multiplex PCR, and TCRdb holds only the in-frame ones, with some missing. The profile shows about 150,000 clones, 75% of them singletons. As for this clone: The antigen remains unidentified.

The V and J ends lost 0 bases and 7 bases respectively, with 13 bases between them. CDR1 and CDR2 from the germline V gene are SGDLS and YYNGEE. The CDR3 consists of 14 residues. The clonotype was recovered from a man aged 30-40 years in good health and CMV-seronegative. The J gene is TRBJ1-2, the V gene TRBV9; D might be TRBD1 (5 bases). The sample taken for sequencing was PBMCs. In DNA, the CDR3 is TGTGCCAGCAGCGTAGCGGGGGGGAGTAGTGGCTACACCTTC. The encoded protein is CASSVAGGSSGYTF.